The 7 T cell receptor beta chains below all came from one sample that was sequenced in a study of identical twins. TCRdb called the 5' RACE reads again in MiXCR, with one record for every CDR3 protein. The data contain roughly 690,000 distinct CDR3 sequences, around 5.7% of them seen just once; the ten biggest clones take up about 1.8%. The sample taken for sequencing was naive T cells sorted from blood. These receptors all stem from a man younger than 35 in good health.

The gene calls are TRBV29-1 and TRBJ2-1; D is possibly TRBD1 (5 bases). Trimming pared 7 bases from V and 15 bases from J, leaving 16 bases between. Germline loops: CDR1 SQVTM, CDR2 ANQGSEA. This CDR3 contains 10 residues. The CDR3 is CSAYSGHRFF. The DNA for the CDR3 is TGCAGCGCATATTCTGGACATCGGTTCTTC.

This clonotype was counted only a few times. This chain links TRBV3-1 with TRBJ2-1; 14 positions agree with TRBD2. V was clipped by 4 bases and J by 5 bases; unmatched bases: 7. The germline V gene encodes CDR1 LGHDT and CDR2 YNNKEL (reference sequence). This CDR3 has 17 residues. CDR3 sequence (DNA): TGTGCCAGCAGCCTCAGACTAGCGGGAGGGATAAACAATGAGCAGTTCTTC. This sequence encodes CASSLRLAGGINNEQFF.

This clonotype was counted a few times. The rearrangement joins TRBV2 to TRBJ2-1; the D is unclear. Germline CDR1 reads SNHLY; CDR2 reads FYNNEI. Between the trimmed V and J ends, which lost 1 base and 9 bases, there was a span of 16 bases. The CDR3 runs to 15 residues. The CDR3 is CASSEGQLALGEQFF. CDR3 nucleotide sequence: TGTGCCAGCAGTGAAGGACAACTGGCGCTGGGTGAGCAGTTCTTC.

In its sample, this clonotype was seen many times. The chain joins TRBV5-6 to TRBJ2-5; no clear D. Per germline, CDR1 SGHDT and CDR2 YYEEEE. The CDR3 covers 13 residues. V lost 8 bases, J lost 0 bases, and 11 bases lay in between. The CDR3 sequence is CASRLWYQETQYF. In DNA, the CDR3 is TGTGCCAGTAGACTTTGGTACCAAGAGACCCAGTACTTC.

This clonotype occurred many times. The chain has TRBV7-9 and TRBJ2-3; D gene uncertain. The V end was cut by 2 bases, the J end by 0 bases, with 9 bases between. The CDR3 has 15 amino acids. Germline loops: CDR1 SEHNR, CDR2 FQNEAQ (reference sequence). The CDR3 DNA follows: TGTGCCAGCAGCTTACTGGAGACTAGCACAGATACGCAGTATTTT. Encoded protein: CASSLLETSTDTQYF.

The table lists this clonotype with many counts. This chain joins TRBV9 and TRBJ1-3, with D perhaps TRBD1 (5 bases). The ends were cut back, 0 bases at V and 8 bases at J, with 18 bases in the middle. The germline V gene has CDR1 SGDLS and CDR2 YYNGEE. This CDR3 comprises 16 residues. CDR3 nucleotides: TGTGCCAGCAGCGTAGACCCGGGGACGCTCAGAGACACCATATATTTT. This sequence encodes CASSVDPGTLRDTIYF.

This CDR3 reads CASSLGRGGEAFF. CDR3 coding DNA: TGTGCCAGCAGCTTAGGCAGGGGGGGTGAAGCTTTCTTT. The rearrangement links TRBV7-2 to TRBJ1-1; 7 bases fit TRBD1. The V gene end was trimmed by 1 base and the J gene end by 7 bases; junction bases not matched to a gene: 3. The CDR3 spans 13 residues. From germline, CDR1 is SGHTA and CDR2 FQGNSA.